These 23 T cell receptor beta chains were all obtained from the same sample, sequenced in a study of regulatory T cells in long-lasting Graves disease. Building the TCR beta libraries relied on iRepertoire HTBI primers, and CDR3 regions underwent Arm-PCR. TCRdb used MiXCR to reprocess the multiplex PCR reads, holding one entry per CDR3 protein. Of roughly 490,000 distinct CDR3 sequences listed, roughly 22% are singletons. Time point: persistent/refractory GD, antithyroid drugs over 5 years with positive TRAb. With RNA extracted from PBMCs as input, the TCR library was made. The sequencing used peripheral blood mononuclear cells (PBMCs), collected when the disease was refractory, from a patient treated with antithyroid drugs. These receptors were taken from a female donor with Graves disease.

V and J are TRBV28 and TRBJ1-5, with 8 bases identical to TRBD1. Germline CDR1 reads MDHEN; CDR2 reads SYDVKM. The CDR3 spans 18 residues. The junction had 18 bases not matched to a gene; V was cut back by 5 bases and J by 6 bases. CDR3 DNA: TGTGCCAGCAGTCCGCGAGTCTGGGGCAGGGGGCAATTTCAGCCCCAGCATTTT. It translates to CASSPRVWGRGQFQPQHF.

About this clonotype: Being one base from a much bigger clone, this may be a read error. V usage is TRBV28 and J usage is TRBJ2-5; TRBD2 matches at 12 bases. This CDR3 region has 17 residues. Germline values: CDR1 MDHEN, CDR2 SYDVKM. The CDR3 loop is CTSSSPLAGGPSETQYF. In DNA, the CDR3 is TGTACCAGCAGTTCCCCCCTAGCGGGAGGGCCGTCGGAGACCCAGTACTTC.

This clonotype appeared many times. The J gene is TRBJ2-7, the V gene TRBV2, with D perhaps TRBD2 (6 bases). Germline loops: CDR1 SNHLY, CDR2 FYNNEI. CDR3 length: 13 residues. V gave up 4 bases and J gave up 6 bases, with 13 bases separating them. In DNA form, the CDR3 reads TGTGCCAGCAGTGCCCCGGGAGATATCGAGCAGTACTTC. Its protein is CASSAPGDIEQYF. The whole variable domain, filled in from reference TRBV2 and TRBJ2-7, reads EPEVTQTPSHQVTQMGQEVILRCVPISNHLYFYWYRQILGQKVEFLVSFYNNEISEKSEIFDDQFSVERPDGSNFTLKIRSTKLEDSAMYFCASSAPGDIEQYFGPGTRLTVT.

The chain has TRBV11-2 and TRBJ2-5, with D unresolved. The CDR3 covers 15 residues. The germline V and J ends were trimmed by 5 bases and 2 bases, with 15 bases remaining between them. Germline V gives CDR1 SGHAT, CDR2 FQNNGV. In nucleotides, the CDR3 is TGTGCCAGCAGCCCCCCCACAGCCTCACAAGAGACCCAGTACTTC. Amino acids: CASSPPTASQETQYF. The full variable domain, completed using reference TRBV11-2 and TRBJ2-5, is EAGVAQSPRYKIIEKRQSVAFWCNPISGHATLYWYQQILGQGPKLLIQFQNNGVVDDSQLPKDRFSAERLKGVDSTLKIQPAKLEDSAVYLCASSPPTASQETQYFGPGTRLLVL.

The genes are TRBV5-4 and TRBJ2-5; 9 nucleotides align to TRBD1. Germline values: CDR1 SGHNT, CDR2 YYREEE (reference sequence). The ends lost 4 bases at V and 5 bases at J; junction bases unmatched: 12. This CDR3 contains 16 residues. CDR3 in amino acids: CASSGRQGVSQETQYF. CDR3 nucleotides: TGTGCCAGCAGCGGCAGACAGGGGGTCAGCCAGGAGACCCAGTACTTC.

This clonotype showed up many times. The chain joins TRBV11-1 to TRBJ1-1; no definite D call. There are 13 residues in the CDR3. From germline, CDR1 is SGHAT and CDR2 FQDESV (reference sequence). V was pared by 5 bases and J by 7 bases, with 14 bases between. CDR3 coding DNA: TGTGCCAGCAGCCTTGAGCGGAGAGGTGAAGCTTTCTTT. This sequence encodes CASSLERRGEAFF.

Only a few counts were recorded for this clonotype. The gene calls are TRBV13 and TRBJ2-7; D is ambiguous. The CDR3 is made up of 13 amino acids. Germline CDR1 and CDR2: PRHDT and FYEKMQ (reference sequence). V lost 3 bases and J lost 2, with 8 bases in between. The CDR3 sequence is CASSLGEAYEQYF. The CDR3 region has the DNA TGTGCCAGCAGCTTGGGCGAAGCCTACGAGCAGTACTTC. The full variable domain, its missing parts supplied by reference TRBV13 and TRBJ2-7, is AAGVIQSPRHLIKEKRETATLKCYPIPRHDTVYWYQQGPGQDPQFLISFYEKMQSDKGSIPDRFSAQQFSDYHSELNMSSLELGDSALYFCASSLGEAYEQYFGPGTRLTVT.

This clonotype has at least ten counts. CDR3: CASSLTQGGSLFF. As DNA, the CDR3 is TGTGCCAGCAGTTTAACCCAGGGGGGTTCTCTGTTTTTT. V gene TRBV28 combines with J gene TRBJ1-4; 7 nucleotides agree with TRBD1. Germline V gives CDR1 MDHEN, CDR2 SYDVKM. There are 13 residues in the CDR3. The junction had 8 bases not matched to a gene; V was cut back by 2 bases and J by 14 bases.

In its sample, this clonotype was seen many times. The chain joins TRBV27 to TRBJ1-5; no firm D call. From germline, CDR1 is MNHEY and CDR2 SMNVEV (reference sequence). V was trimmed by 2 bases and J by 3 bases, leaving 8 bases between them. The CDR3 sequence is 14 residues long. Here the CDR3 reads CASSLRGNNQPQHF. CDR3 coding DNA: TGTGCCAGCAGTTTACGAGGAAACAATCAGCCCCAGCATTTT.

The sample holds many counts of this clonotype. The junction departs from the called germline gene at one end, perhaps through a read error. The gene calls are TRBV6-1 and TRBJ1-5; the match to TRBD1 covers 7 bases. The germline V gene has CDR1 MNHNS and CDR2 SASEGT. The CDR3 consists of 15 residues. CDR3 region: CASSQAGTGNQPQHF. CDR3 nucleotides: TGTGCCAGCAGTCAAGCCGGGACAGGCAATCAGCCCCAGCATTTT.

Details on this clonotype: With a much larger clone just one base away, this may be a read error. The chain recombines TRBV7-2 with TRBJ2-7; 7 bases map to TRBD2. The germline V gene encodes CDR1 SGHTA and CDR2 FQGNSA. The CDR3 length is 13 residues. The trim removed 2 bases at V and 8 bases at J, leaving 6 bases unmatched. The CDR3 sequence is CASSLRRAGKQYF. The CDR3 DNA follows: TGTGCCAGCAGCTTAAGACGAGCGGGGAAGCAGTACTTC.

The chain is built from TRBV7-2 and TRBJ2-5; 9 nucleotides align to TRBD2. The CDR3 length is 15 residues. Germline loops: CDR1 SGHTA, CDR2 FQGNSA. The V and J ends lost 4 bases and 5 bases, in that order; junction bases with no gene match: 8. CDR3 nucleotides: TGTGCCAGCAGCTCAAGAGCGGGGGGCGAGGAGACCCAGTACTTC. Residues: CASSSRAGGEETQYF.

In its sample, this clonotype was seen many times. The V gene is TRBV9, the J gene TRBJ2-7; D perhaps matches TRBD1 (6 bases). Germline assignment: CDR1 SGDLS and CDR2 YYNGEE. CDR3 size: 14 residues. Trimming took 3 bases from V and 0 from J, leaving 10 bases between them. CDR3 residues: CASSDRDNSYEQYF. The CDR3 DNA sequence: TGTGCCAGCAGCGACCGGGACAACTCCTACGAGCAGTACTTC.

This clonotype was observed a handful of times. The gene calls are TRBV3-1 and TRBJ2-7; D uncertain. Per the germline V gene, CDR1 is LGHDT and CDR2 is YNNKEL (reference sequence). The V end was cut by 0 bases, the J end by 2 bases, with 5 bases between. The CDR3 extends over 13 amino acids. CDR3 DNA: TGTGCCAGCAGCCAAGACGCGCCCTACGAGCAGTACTTC. Translated: CASSQDAPYEQYF.

The chain carries TRBV20-1 and TRBJ2-5; D is perhaps TRBD2 (6 bases). In germline, CDR1 is DFQATT, CDR2 SNEGSKA (reference sequence). The ends were cut back, 3 bases at V and 5 bases at J, with 7 bases in the middle. The CDR3 sequence is 11 residues long. The CDR3 coding sequence is TGCAGTGCTAGCGGGAGTGAGACCCAGTACTTC. Translation: CSASGSETQYF.

This clonotype was recorded many times. The chain joins TRBV11-3 to TRBJ1-4; D possibly corresponds to TRBD1 (6 bases). The V gene's germline CDR1 is SGHNT and CDR2 YENEEA. V gave up 5 bases and J gave up 6 bases, with 10 bases separating them. The CDR3 loop spans 13 amino acids. The CDR3 DNA follows: TGTGCCAGCAGCCTGGGGGCGGATGAAAAACTGTTTTTT. It encodes CASSLGADEKLFF.

This clonotype was recorded at least ten times. The chain employs TRBV12-3 or TRBV12-4 and TRBJ2-5; 7 nucleotides line up with TRBD1. CDR3 length equals 13 residues. The junction had 7 bases not matched to a gene; V was cut back by 7 bases and J by 5 bases. The DNA of the CDR3 is TGTGCCAGCACCAAGACAGGGACCGAGACCCAGTACTTC. Its translation is CASTKTGTETQYF.

The rearrangement links TRBV7-3 to TRBJ2-2; D possibly uses TRBD1 or TRBD2 (5 bases each). Germline V CDR1 and CDR2: SGHTA, FQGTGA. V lost 0 bases and J lost 4, with 12 bases in between. The CDR3 sequence is 16 residues long. CDR3 sequence: CASSLTAGTATGELFF. The DNA for the CDR3 is TGTGCCAGCAGCTTAACCGCAGGGACGGCCACCGGGGAGCTGTTTTTT.

This clonotype showed up many times. V usage is TRBV7-2 and J usage is TRBJ2-7, with D hard to call. V shed 8 bases and J shed 7 bases, with 12 bases lying between them. This CDR3 contains 11 residues. From germline, CDR1 is SGHTA and CDR2 FQGNSA. This chain's CDR3 is CASLGHGEQYF. DNA of the CDR3: TGTGCCAGCTTAGGCCATGGAGAGCAGTACTTC. The full variable domain, rest sourced from reference TRBV7-2 and TRBJ2-7, is GAGVSQSPSNKVTEKGKDVELRCDPISGHTALYWYRQSLGQGLEFLIYFQGNSAPDKSGLPSDRFSAERTGGSVSTLTIQRTQQEDSAVYLCASLGHGEQYFGPGTRLTVT.

J is TRBJ2-4 and V is TRBV12-3 or TRBV12-4; D is uncertain. The CDR3 contains 12 residues. V was cut by 7 bases and J by 0 bases, with 4 bases left in between. CDR3 DNA sequence: TGTGCCAGCACCCAAGCCAAAAACATTCAGTACTTC. This encodes CASTQAKNIQYF.

In this sample, this clonotype turned up a few times. The chain joins TRBV7-9 to TRBJ2-7, with unresolved D. Germline loops: CDR1 SEHNR, CDR2 FQNEAQ (reference sequence). V was clipped by 5 bases and J by 6 bases, with 14 bases between them. The CDR3 is 13 residues long. DNA of the CDR3: TGTGCCAGCAGCCCGACCCAATTTCCCGAGCAGTACTTC. As protein: CASSPTQFPEQYF.

In regard to this clonotype: The conserved closing phenylalanine or tryptophan is absent in this CDR3, likely reflecting a read error. This sequence joins TRBV5-5 and TRBJ1-6; D call uncertain. Per germline, CDR1 SGHKS and CDR2 YYEKEE (reference sequence). The CDR3 loop spans 13 amino acids. The germline V and J ends were trimmed by 3 bases and 9 bases, with 10 bases remaining between them. CDR3 region: CASSSGLLSPLHL. CDR3 coding DNA: TGTGCCAGCAGCTCCGGACTTCTTTCACCCCTCCACCTT.

This clonotype was seen repeatedly, ten times or more. The J gene is TRBJ2-5, the V gene TRBV14, with D maybe TRBD1 (5 bases). Trimming shortened V by 5 bases and J by 2 bases, and 18 bases separated the two germline ends. The CDR3 loop spans 16 amino acids. Germline V gene sequence: CDR1 SGHDN, CDR2 FVKESK. The DNA of the CDR3 is TGTGCCAGCAGCAAGGGGTCTGGTCTACGACAAGAGACCCAGTACTTC. Translation gives CASSKGSGLRQETQYF.